This T cell receptor beta chain was recovered during a study of cytomegalovirus exposure and HLA in healthy donors. This clone appeared a single time. Germline and junction disagree at one end, which may indicate a read error. Primers included in the PCR were 60 Vbeta and 13 Jbeta primers. Measured with immunoSEQ multiplex PCR; TCRdb has only the in-frame clones, and not every one. This sample has some 130,000 clones, with roughly four fifths found just once. CDR3 length: 18 amino acids. The germline gives CDR1 SEHNR, CDR2 FQNEAQ (reference sequence). The chain recombines TRBV7-9 with TRBJ2-5; TRBD1 agrees at 7 bases. The clonotype comes from a boy aged 2 to 10 in good health and CMV-seronegative. Sequenced input: PBMCs. The CDR3 is CSSSFRPRQGKVGETQYF. The CDR3 DNA is TGTTCCAGCAGCTTCAGGCCAAGACAGGGAAAGGTGGGGGAGACCCAGTACTTC.